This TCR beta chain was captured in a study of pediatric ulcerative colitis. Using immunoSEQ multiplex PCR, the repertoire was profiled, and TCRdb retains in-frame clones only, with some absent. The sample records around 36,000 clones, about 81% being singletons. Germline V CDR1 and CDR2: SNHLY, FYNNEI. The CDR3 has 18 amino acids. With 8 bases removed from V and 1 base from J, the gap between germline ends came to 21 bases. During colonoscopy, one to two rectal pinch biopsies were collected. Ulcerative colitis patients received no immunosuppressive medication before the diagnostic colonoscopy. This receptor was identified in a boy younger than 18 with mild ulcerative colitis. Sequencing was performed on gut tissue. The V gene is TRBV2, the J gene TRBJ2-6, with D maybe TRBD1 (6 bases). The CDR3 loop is CASLSPDRLRSGANVLTF. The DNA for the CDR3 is TGTGCCAGCCTTAGTCCTGACAGGCTACGTTCTGGGGCCAACGTCCTGACTTTC.